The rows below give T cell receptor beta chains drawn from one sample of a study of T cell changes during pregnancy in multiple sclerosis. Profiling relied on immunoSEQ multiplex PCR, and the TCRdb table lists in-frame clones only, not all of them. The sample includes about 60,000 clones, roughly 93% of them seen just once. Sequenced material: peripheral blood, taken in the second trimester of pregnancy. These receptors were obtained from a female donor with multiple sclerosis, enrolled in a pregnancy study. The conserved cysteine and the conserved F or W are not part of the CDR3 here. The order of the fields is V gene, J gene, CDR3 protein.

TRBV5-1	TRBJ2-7	ASSLAGTDYYEQY
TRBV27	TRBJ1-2	ASSLRGSNYGYT
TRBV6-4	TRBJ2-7	ASSEETGTSYEQY
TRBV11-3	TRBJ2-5	ASSFGQGIGETQY
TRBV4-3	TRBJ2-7	ASSQYSGTSGGAYEQY
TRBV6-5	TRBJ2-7	ASSYRRLMFSDEQY
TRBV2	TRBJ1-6	ASANGLEDSPLH
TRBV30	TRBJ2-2	AWSLPQRESGELF
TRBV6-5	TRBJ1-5	ASSHTGVDQPQH
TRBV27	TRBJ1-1	ASTSSGVGKAF
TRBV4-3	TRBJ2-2	ASSRSGVNTGELF
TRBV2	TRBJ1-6	ASSDTVSPLH
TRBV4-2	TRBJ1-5	ASSASRGSFNQPQH
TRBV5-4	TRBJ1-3	ASGGGPHSGNTIY
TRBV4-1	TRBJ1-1	ASSQSGGRGWTEAF
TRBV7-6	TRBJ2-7	ASSLGGRGKQY
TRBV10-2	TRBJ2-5	ASSVYGIGETQY
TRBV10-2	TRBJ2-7	ASRAVSSYEQY
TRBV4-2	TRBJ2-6	ASSQAGGQAGANVLT
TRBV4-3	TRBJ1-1	ASSQFGEIRAF
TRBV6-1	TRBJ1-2	ASSERRGYRSSFYGYT
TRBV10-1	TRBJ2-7	ASSTGTGVYEQY
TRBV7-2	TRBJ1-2	ASSLGRYYGYT
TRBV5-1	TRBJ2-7	ASSYLPRDRGRYYEQY
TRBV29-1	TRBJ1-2	SAPTGNGYT
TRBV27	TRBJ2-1	ASSLGLASSYNEQF
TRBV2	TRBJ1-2	ASSEPQLYGYT
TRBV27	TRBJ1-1	ASTGGGADTEAF
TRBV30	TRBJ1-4	AWSGTLGEKLF
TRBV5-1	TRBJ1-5	ASRRDSNSNQPQH
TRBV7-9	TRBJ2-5	ASSPQGGERETQY
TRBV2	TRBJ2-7	ASSEIGAFGEQY
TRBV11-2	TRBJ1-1	ASSYAPNTEAF
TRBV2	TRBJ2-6	ASSWGQSSGANVLT
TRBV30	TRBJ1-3	AWSEMVAGNTIY
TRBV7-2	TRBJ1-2	ASSNSPRGGRASNYGYT
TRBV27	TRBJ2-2	ASSLSWWGENTGELF
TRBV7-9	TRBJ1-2	ASTQGQGRGGYT
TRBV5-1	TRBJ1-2	ASSHQTDSPYGYT
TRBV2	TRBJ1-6	ARQGSGWNSPLH
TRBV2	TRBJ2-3	ASSEFDRGYADTQY
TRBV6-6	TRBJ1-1	ASSPGQSSAF
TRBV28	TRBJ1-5	ASSILNQPQH
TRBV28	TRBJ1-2	ASSPPFGTGGVGYT
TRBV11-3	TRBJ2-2	ASSSGGNTGELF
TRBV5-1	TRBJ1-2	ASSFGTGGYGYT
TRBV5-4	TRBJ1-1	ASSRGAKAPNTEAF
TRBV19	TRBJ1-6	ASRRDRRWNSPLH